This record concerns one TCR beta chain sequence. The clone's antigen remains unknown. It has no much larger one-base neighbor in the sample; base qualities were not kept. High-throughput TCR beta sequencing profiled peripheral blood CD8+ and CD4+ T cells from healthy donors, Susac syndrome patients and multiple sclerosis patients. Healthy donors were included as age- and sex-matched controls. Bulk CD8+ and CD4+ T cells were purified magnetically by negative isolation, whereas CD8+ TEMRA cells were enriched by FACS. Blood was collected in EDTA tubes and processed within 24 hours, with PBMCs isolated through density gradient centrifugation. PBMCs intended for TCR sequencing were frozen in liquid nitrogen and were later thawed in a 37 degrees C water bath. A purity of at least 90% was achieved for sorted or isolated CD4+, CD8+ and CD8+ TEMRA cells. V gives up 0 bases and J gives up 7 bases, and the segment between their germline ends measures 10 bases. Reading the germline V gene gives CDR1 SGDLS and CDR2 YYNGEE. The CDR3 has 13 amino acids, counting the end cysteine and phenylalanine. The DNA shown is the 39-base CDR3, in frame from base 1.

RNA was extracted using the RNeasy kit, and about 0.45 to 1 ug of the RNA was reverse transcribed with random hexamers. The immunoSEQ multiplex PCR assay, which covers 54 Vbeta and 13 Jbeta segments, was used to amplify TCR beta CDR3 regions. To correct PCR amplification bias, a synthetic template baseline was used for both primer optimization and computational correction. Processing in the source paper ran as follows. Only productive sequences were kept, with reads annotated to V, D and J genes according to IMGT and analyzed in immunoSEQ Analyzer. To calculate clonality, Shannon entropy was normalized by log2 of the number of productive unique sequences and then subtracted from one. For each patient and control, public and private clones were evaluated within the 100 most prevalent clones. Susac-specific clones were defined as absent from healthy and MS cohorts, some 1,000 published viral clones and other ImmuneACCESS disease sequences. In TCRdb, the public reads were trimmed at Q25 with fastp and aligned with MiXCR, with productive beta chains retained. All rows with the same CDR3 protein become a single entry with the most common DNA and genes. The V and J calls were not made by the authors but by TCRdb's processing. This sample gives more than 65,000 distinct CDR3 sequences in total; approximately 95% of them show up just once. The ten largest clones add up to about 0.22% of the sample.

These data originate in a study of CD8 T cells in Susac syndrome (dated by TCRdb to about 2019). In the study overall: The study used repertoire sequencing to test whether antigen drove CD8+ T cell activation and differentiation in Susac syndrome. The study compared CD8+ T cell repertoire clonality among approximately twelve healthy donors, approximately 14 Susac syndrome patients and some 16 multiple sclerosis patients. The research as a whole found: The number of individuals in the TCR sequencing and HLA analysis was recognized as being relatively small.

The sequence was obtained from a human donor in good health. In this chain, TRBV9 is recombined with TRBJ1-2, with the D gene call left open. The sample consisted of CD8+ T cells from PBMCs. The CDR3: CASSVGDGVGYTF. The nucleotides are TGTGCCAGCAGCGTAGGGGATGGGGTTGGCTACACCTTC.